The source of this T cell receptor beta chain is a study of T cell changes during pregnancy in multiple sclerosis. Clones were read by immunoSEQ multiplex PCR, and TCRdb kept only the in-frame ones, dropping some. The table has approximately 100,000 clones, more than 80% seen once. The TCR sequence derives from a female donor with multiple sclerosis, enrolled in a pregnancy study. The sequences come from peripheral blood, collected in the second trimester of pregnancy.

Written as DNA, the CDR3 is TGTGCCAGTAGTATAGGGGGGCAGACTGAAGCTTTCTTT. It encodes CASSIGGQTEAFF. V usage is TRBV19 and J usage is TRBJ1-1; perhaps TRBD1 as D (6 bases). The CDR3 is 13 amino acids. V was pared by 1 base and J by 5 bases, with 8 bases between. Germline assignment: CDR1 LNHDA and CDR2 SQIVND (reference sequence).